This TCR beta chain appears in the sequencing data of a study of response to subunit inactivated influenza vaccine. In the case of this clonotype: What it binds is unknown.

TCRdb reprocessed the RT-PCR reads with MiXCR, giving one entry per CDR3 protein. In the table there are 600,000 to 850,000 distinct CDR3 sequences, 13% to 15% of which are singletons. Findings and limits, study-wide: The authors offered the suggestion that each seasonal influenza vaccination recruits few new T cells.

This CDR3 has 15 amino acids. V was pared by 0 bases and J by 10 bases, with 7 bases of the junction left unmatched. Germline V gene sequence: CDR1 LGHDT, CDR2 YNNKEL (reference sequence). The sequence derives from a man aged 50 to 59 who received an inactivated influenza vaccine. Sequencing used PBMCs from blood, obtained approximately 15 days before vaccination. V and J are TRBV3-1 and TRBJ2-1, with 9 bases lining up with TRBD2. CDR3 sequence (DNA): TGTGCCAGCAGCCAAGAAATCCGCGGGAGGGCCGAGCAGTTCTTC. As protein: CASSQEIRGRAEQFF.